This paragraph reports one TCR beta chain. The sample belongs to a study of control samples from healthy donors and cancer patients. Some clones are missing from TCRdb's copy, which holds only in-frame ones; the method was immunoSEQ multiplex PCR. The repertoire holds about 150,000 clones, with more than 85% as singletons. With 3 bases removed from V and 3 bases from J, the gap between germline ends came to 13 bases. The CDR3 is 15 residues long. Germline loops: CDR1 MNHNS, CDR2 SASEGT. The chain uses TRBV6-1 and TRBJ2-3, with D possibly being TRBD2 (5 bases). The sample consisted of blood. This TCR was sampled from a man aged 45 to 65 in good health. In DNA form, the CDR3 reads TGTGCCAGCAGTGAGACATTGGGCGGGACAGATACGCAGTATTTT. Translation: CASSETLGGTDTQYF.